This TCR beta chain originates from a study of vaccination and CD4 T cells after COVID-19. The Oncomine TCR Beta short-read assay generated sequence data from the DNA of cultured CD4+ T cells. Each CDR3 protein gets one entry after TCRdb re-called the PCR reads with MiXCR. The sample yields approximately 11,000 distinct CDR3 sequences, around three quarters seen once. Treatment here: roughly 11-day PBMC culture with coronavirus spike peptide pools or control peptides (ViraFEST assay). Trimming took off 7 bases at V and 3 bases at J, with 10 bases between the two ends. The CDR3 is 12 amino acids. Worth noting for this clonotype: The antigen is not known.

This TCR was sampled from a human donor who had recovered from COVID-19. Sequencing used CD4+ T cells from blood, cultured in vitro. J is TRBJ2-7 and V is TRBV12-3 or TRBV12-4; D assignment may be TRBD1 or TRBD2 (5 bases each). The CDR3 sequence is CASKTGGYEQYF. The CDR3 DNA is TGTGCCAGCAAAACTGGGGGCTACGAGCAGTACTTC.